Below, one T cell receptor beta chain is given with its context. This sample was included in a study of control samples from healthy donors and cancer patients. This CDR3 contains 16 residues. From germline, CDR1 is MDHEN and CDR2 SYDVKM. The germline V and J ends were trimmed by 5 bases and 1 base, with 16 bases remaining between them. Data came from immunoSEQ multiplex PCR; TCRdb stores just in-frame clones and leaves some out. Here the sample spans approximately 150,000 clones, about 86% being singletons. The genes are TRBV28 and TRBJ2-3; possibly TRBD1 for D (5 bases). The sequence was collected from a man aged 18-30 years in good health. The sequenced material came from blood. The CDR3 spells CASSPGWVKGTDTQYF. CDR3 in DNA: TGTGCCAGCAGTCCAGGGTGGGTAAAAGGCACAGATACGCAGTATTTT.